This passage covers 16 T cell receptor beta chains from one sample sequenced in a study of shared clonotypes between healthy human individuals. Only in-frame clones appear in the TCRdb table, and some are missing; sequencing was by immunoSEQ multiplex PCR. The profile shows around 2,000,000 clones, approximately 95% of them singletons. The naive CD8 fraction comprised CD45RO-negative cells positively selected for CCR7 and excluded terminally differentiated effector memory CD45RA+ cells. The sample was naive CD8+ T cells sorted from blood. These receptors were taken from a man younger than 30 in good health.

This chain links TRBV14 with TRBJ2-3; D is unresolved. CDR3 size: 12 residues. V shed 1 base and J shed 6 bases, with 5 bases lying between them. Germline V gives CDR1 SGHDN, CDR2 FVKESK. The CDR3: CASSQVGDTQYF. The CDR3 bases are TGTGCCAGCAGCCAAGTTGGCGATACGCAGTATTTT.

As to this clone: The sample has other DNA sequences that encode this CDR3 too. The chain carries TRBV9 and TRBJ1-3; D perhaps matches TRBD1 (6 bases). Deletions cut 0 bases from V and 0 bases from J, with 7 bases between. The CDR3 is 15 residues long. CDR1 and CDR2 from the germline V gene are SGDLS and YYNGEE. CDR3 nucleotide sequence: TGTGCCAGCAGCGTAGGGACAGCCTCTGGAAACACCATATATTTT. Residues: CASSVGTASGNTIYF. The whole variable domain, remainder taken from reference TRBV9 and TRBJ1-3, is DSGVTQTPKHLITATGQRVTLRCSPRSGDLSVYWYQQSLDQGLQFLIQYYNGEERAKGNILERFSAQQFPDLHSELNLSSLELGDSALYFCASSVGTASGNTIYFGEGSWLTVV.

CDR3 coding DNA: TGTGCCAGCAGCCCCTGGACAGGAATAGCCTACGAGCAGTACTTC. Its protein product is CASSPWTGIAYEQYF. The rearrangement uses TRBV5-5 and TRBJ2-7, with TRBD1 matching 7 bases. The V segment lost 4 bases and the J segment 2 bases; nucleotides outside the gene matches: 9. The CDR3 contains 15 residues. Germline V lookup: CDR1 SGHKS, CDR2 YYEKEE (reference sequence).

On this clone: The same CDR3 can be traced to other DNA sequences in this sample. The chain joins TRBV27 to TRBJ2-1; D unresolved. Germline V lookup: CDR1 MNHEY, CDR2 SMNVEV (reference sequence). CDR3 length: 13 amino acids. Trimming shortened V by 0 bases and J by 5 bases, and 5 bases separated the two germline ends. The CDR3 DNA reads TGTGCCAGCAGTTTATCGATGAACAATGAGCAGTTCTTC. Protein: CASSLSMNNEQFF.

The sample holds one count of this clone. The chain recombines TRBV27 with TRBJ1-1, with a tentative D call TRBD1 (6 bases). This CDR3 region has 16 residues. Germline V gene data show CDR1 as MNHEY and CDR2 as SMNVEV (reference sequence). V lost 5 bases and J lost 0, with 16 bases in between. The CDR3, as DNA: TGTGCCAGCAGTCGAGGGGGGGGCGCAATGAACACTGAAGCTTTCTTT. Translation: CASSRGGGAMNTEAFF.

The chain combines TRBV7-9 with TRBJ2-3, with 10 bases fitting TRBD2. J lost 5 bases, V lost 3 bases, and 5 bases had no gene match. The CDR3 length is 15 residues. CDR1 and CDR2 (germline): SEHNR, FQNEAQ (reference sequence). CDR3 sequence: CASSLAAGGQDTQYF. The CDR3 DNA reads TGTGCCAGCAGCTTGGCAGCGGGGGGGCAAGATACGCAGTATTTT.

This clone was picked up one time. The chain links TRBV11-3 to TRBJ2-2, with a possible D match to TRBD1 (5 bases). Germline CDR1 reads SGHNT; CDR2 reads YENEEA. The CDR3 is made up of 15 amino acids. V lost 2 bases to trimming and J lost 6 bases, with 13 bases between them. CDR3 DNA sequence: TGTGCCAGCAGCTTACGCGACAGACTCCCCGGGGAGCTGTTTTTT. Encoded protein: CASSLRDRLPGELFF.

The chain links TRBV5-4 to TRBJ2-1; no clear D gene. CDR3 length: 14 residues. The germline V gene encodes CDR1 SGHNT and CDR2 YYREEE (reference sequence). V lost 4 bases to trimming and J lost 4 bases, with 12 bases between them. CDR3 nucleotide sequence: TGTGCCAGCAGCCAGCTCCAGGCGTACAATGAGCAGTTCTTC. Protein sequence: CASSQLQAYNEQFF. The full variable domain, in which reference TRBV5-4 and TRBJ2-1 provide the parts outside the CDR3, is ETGVTQSPTHLIKTRGQQVTLRCSSQSGHNTVSWYQQALGQGPQFIFQYYREEENGRGNFPPRFSGLQFPNYSSELNVNALELDDSALYLCASSQLQAYNEQFFGPGTRLTVL.

The genes are TRBV14 and TRBJ2-7, with 7 bases aligning to TRBD1. V gave up 4 bases and J gave up 1 base; unmatched junction bases: 4. This CDR3 is 14 amino acids long. Germline lookup yields CDR1 SGHDN and CDR2 FVKESK. The CDR3 sequence is CASSPRTGSYEQYF. The CDR3 DNA follows: TGTGCCAGCAGCCCTAGGACAGGATCCTACGAGCAGTACTTC.

V gene TRBV5-6 combines with J gene TRBJ2-1; D unclear. The CDR3 extends over 15 amino acids. V dropped 0 bases and J dropped 0 bases, with 7 bases sitting between them. Germline V gene lookup returns CDR1 SGHDT and CDR2 YYEEEE. The CDR3, as DNA: TGTGCCAGCAGCTTGGTTACAAGCTCCTACAATGAGCAGTTCTTC. It encodes CASSLVTSSYNEQFF.

Comments on this clone: Other DNA variants within this sample encode the same CDR3. V is TRBV27 and J is TRBJ2-7; TRBD1 agrees at 9 bases. The CDR3 runs 14 residues. Germline assignment: CDR1 MNHEY and CDR2 SMNVEV (reference sequence). Trimming removed 3 bases from V and 4 bases from J; junction bases left unmatched: 4. The CDR3 protein is CASSFGTGTYEQYF. CDR3 in DNA: TGTGCCAGCAGTTTCGGGACAGGGACATACGAGCAGTACTTC.

This chain connects TRBV9 to TRBJ1-6, with D maybe TRBD1 (5 bases). Germline CDR1 is SGDLS and CDR2 is YYNGEE. V lost 3 bases, J lost 7 bases, and 14 bases lay in between. This CDR3 spans 15 amino acids. The CDR3, as DNA: TGTGCCAGCAGCGCGACTCCGGGGCTAAATTCACCCCTCCACTTT. As protein: CASSATPGLNSPLHF. The full variable domain, with the rest looked up from reference TRBV9 and TRBJ1-6, is DSGVTQTPKHLITATGQRVTLRCSPRSGDLSVYWYQQSLDQGLQFLIQYYNGEERAKGNILERFSAQQFPDLHSELNLSSLELGDSALYFCASSATPGLNSPLHFGNGTRLTVT.

The V and J genes are TRBV5-6 and TRBJ1-5; 11 positions match TRBD1. The CDR3 runs to 17 residues. V lost 0 bases and J lost 2; bases outside the gene matches: 4. The V gene's germline CDR1 is SGHDT and CDR2 YYEEEE. This chain's CDR3 is CASSLGTGGLGNQPQHF. For the CDR3, the DNA is TGTGCCAGCAGCTTGGGGACAGGGGGCTTGGGCAATCAGCCCCAGCATTTT. The full variable domain, with the rest looked up from reference TRBV5-6 and TRBJ1-5, is DAGVTQSPTHLIKTRGQQVTLRCSPKSGHDTVSWYQQALGQGPQFIFQYYEEEERQRGNFPDRFSGHQFPNYSSELNVNALLLGDSALYLCASSLGTGGLGNQPQHFGDGTRLSIL.

This clone was recorded once. The V gene is TRBV6-5, the J gene TRBJ1-5, with D hard to call. The V end lost 9 bases, the J end lost 5 bases, and 14 bases lay between the germline ends. CDR1 MNHEY and CDR2 SVGAGI come from the germline V gene. The CDR3 is 13 amino acids. The CDR3 loop is CASSTGLYQPQHF. The DNA for the CDR3 is TGTGCCAGTAGCACCGGCCTGTATCAGCCCCAGCATTTT.

The chain employs TRBV25-1 and TRBJ2-2, with a weak D call TRBD1 (6 bases). Trimming pared 9 bases from V and 2 bases from J, leaving 13 bases between. CDR3 length: 14 amino acids. CDR1 and CDR2 from the germline V gene are MGHDK and SYGVNS. CDR3 DNA sequence: TGTGCCAGTTACGAGGGGGATAACACCGGGGAGCTGTTTTTT. As protein: CASYEGDNTGELFF.

This clone was found once. V is TRBV7-8 and J is TRBJ1-5, with TRBD1 matching over 9 bases. CDR1 SGHVS and CDR2 FQNEAQ come from the germline V gene. The junction had 14 bases not matched to a gene; V was cut back by 4 bases and J by 7 bases. The CDR3 totals 17 residues. Here the CDR3 reads CASSSNLITGGEQPQHF. Written as DNA, the CDR3 is TGTGCCAGCAGCTCTAACCTAATTACAGGGGGCGAACAGCCCCAGCATTTT.